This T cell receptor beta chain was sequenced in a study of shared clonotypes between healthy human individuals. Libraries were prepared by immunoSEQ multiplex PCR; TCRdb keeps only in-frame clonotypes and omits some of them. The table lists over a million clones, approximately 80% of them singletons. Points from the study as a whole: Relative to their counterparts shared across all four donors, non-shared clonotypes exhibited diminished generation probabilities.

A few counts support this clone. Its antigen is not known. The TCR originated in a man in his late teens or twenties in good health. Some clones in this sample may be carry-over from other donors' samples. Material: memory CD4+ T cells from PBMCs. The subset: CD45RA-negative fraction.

The CDR3 DNA sequence: TGTGCCAGCAGCCAAGAAGAGGGAATAGCGGGAGAGGGGCAGTTCTTC. This translates into CASSQEEGIAGEGQFF. The chain couples TRBV4-2 to TRBJ2-1; 9 nucleotides align to TRBD2. This CDR3 has 16 amino acids. J lost 12 bases, V lost 0 bases, and 12 bases had no gene match. The germline CDR1 and CDR2 sequences are LGHNA and YNFKEQ.